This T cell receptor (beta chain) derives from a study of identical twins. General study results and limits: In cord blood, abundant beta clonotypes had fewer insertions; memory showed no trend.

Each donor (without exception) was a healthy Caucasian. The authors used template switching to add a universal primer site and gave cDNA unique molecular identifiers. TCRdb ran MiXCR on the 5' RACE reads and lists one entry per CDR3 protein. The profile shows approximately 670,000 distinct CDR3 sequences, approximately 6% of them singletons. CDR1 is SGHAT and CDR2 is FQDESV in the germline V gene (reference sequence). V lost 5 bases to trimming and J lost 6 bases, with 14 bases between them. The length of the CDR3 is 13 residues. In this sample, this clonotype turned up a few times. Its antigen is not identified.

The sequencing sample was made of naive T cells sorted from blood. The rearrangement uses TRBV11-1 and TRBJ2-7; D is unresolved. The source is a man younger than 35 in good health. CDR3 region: CASSPPHSGEQYF. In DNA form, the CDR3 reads TGTGCCAGCAGCCCCCCCCACTCTGGCGAGCAGTACTTC.